The 8 T cell receptor beta chains below all came from one sample that was sequenced in a study of cytotoxic CD8 clonotypes in ibrutinib-treated CLL (dated by TCRdb to about 2021). The time point label, as the study defines it: progressive disease on ibrutinib. The method behind the library was the immunoSEQ multiplex PCR assay. Sourced from immuneACCESS, this table was stored by TCRdb with only in-frame sequences that have V and J called. A share of the clones is absent; for the studies checked, an unresolved V gene accounts for under half, and the remainder has no known explanation. The sample table holds 250,000 to 350,000 clones, of which 76% were seen once. About 6% of the sample is held by the ten biggest clonotypes. The sequencing here drew on PBMCs, taken at disease progression, from a patient treated with ibrutinib. The receptors derive from a human donor with chronic lymphocytic leukemia.

V and J are TRBV9 and TRBJ1-4; D is possibly TRBD1 (6 bases). Trimming stripped 0 bases from V and 4 bases from J, with 7 bases between. The V gene's germline CDR1 is SGDLS and CDR2 YYNGEE. This CDR3 is 14 amino acids long. The CDR3 nucleotides read TGTGCCAGCAGCGTAGTGGACAGTAATGAAAAACTGTTTTTT. Its translation is CASSVVDSNEKLFF.

V gene TRBV5-1 combines with J gene TRBJ2-1; TRBD2 agrees at 12 bases. V shed 0 bases, J shed 8 bases, and the junction held 6 bases outside the gene matches. This CDR3 region has 16 residues. Germline V gene lookup returns CDR1 SGHRS and CDR2 YFSETQ. The CDR3 nucleotides are TGCGCCAGCAGCTTGGACCTAGCGGGGGGGCCCGATGAGCAGTTCTTC. This gives the protein CASSLDLAGGPDEQFF.

The J gene is TRBJ2-1, the V gene TRBV7-9; possible D gene TRBD2, 6 bases. The CDR3 contains 17 residues. Trimming cost V 4 bases and J 4 bases, with 20 bases left between them. Germline lookup yields CDR1 SEHNR and CDR2 FQNEAQ (reference sequence). The CDR3 DNA sequence: TGTGCCAGCAGCTCGAAACCTCCGGGACTCAGGTACAATGAGCAGTTCTTC. It specifies CASSSKPPGLRYNEQFF.

This clone was observed a handful of times. This chain joins TRBV7-9 and TRBJ1-6; 7 positions match TRBD1. J was trimmed by 10 bases and V by 5 bases; bases with no gene match: 5. Germline V gene data show CDR1 as SEHNR and CDR2 as FQNEAQ (reference sequence). The CDR3 runs to 13 residues. The CDR3 sequence: CASSPRQGSPLHF. CDR3 nucleotides: TGTGCCAGCAGCCCTAGACAGGGATCACCCCTCCACTTT.

This clone showed up just a few times. The rearrangement links TRBV4-1 to TRBJ1-2, with 12 bases aligning to TRBD1. There are 16 residues in the CDR3. Germline CDR1 and CDR2: MGHRA and YSYEKL. The J segment lost 10 bases and the V segment lost 1 base, leaving 10 bases of the junction unmatched. In DNA, the CDR3 is TGCGCCAGCAGCCAAGGACGGGGACAGGGGGCGGCGGCCTACACCTTC. Translating it yields CASSQGRGQGAAAYTF.

This clone occurred once. V and J are TRBV4-1 and TRBJ2-7, with 16 bases that match TRBD2. CDR3 length: 21 residues. Germline V gene data show CDR1 as MGHRA and CDR2 as YSYEKL. Trimming cost V 0 bases and J 2 bases; bases outside gene matches: 13. CDR3 in amino acids: CASSQESRSGLAGGPPYEQYF. DNA of the CDR3: TGCGCCAGCAGCCAAGAATCTAGGTCGGGACTAGCGGGAGGGCCCCCCTACGAGCAGTACTTC.

The chain joins TRBV4-3 to TRBJ1-1; D perhaps matches TRBD1 (6 bases). V was clipped by 0 bases and J by 0 bases, with 11 bases between them. Germline V gene sequence: CDR1 LGHNA, CDR2 YSLEER. The CDR3 has 16 residues. The CDR3 reads CASSQDSDRVNTEAFF. The CDR3, as DNA: TGCGCCAGCAGCCAAGATTCGGACAGAGTGAACACTGAAGCTTTCTTT.

The J gene is TRBJ1-1, the V gene TRBV9, with D maybe TRBD1 (6 bases). The CDR3 contains 12 residues. CDR1 and CDR2 (germline): SGDLS, YYNGEE. Trimming left V 2 bases short and J 6 bases short, with 8 bases between. CDR3 nucleotide sequence: TGTGCCAGCAGCGTCAGGGGTTCTGAAGCTTTCTTT. The encoded protein is CASSVRGSEAFF. The entire variable domain, with the rest obtained from reference TRBV9 and TRBJ1-1, is as follows: DSGVTQTPKHLITATGQRVTLRCSPRSGDLSVYWYQQSLDQGLQFLIQYYNGEERAKGNILERFSAQQFPDLHSELNLSSLELGDSALYFCASSVRGSEAFFGQGTRLTVV.